This T cell receptor beta chain was observed in a study of shared clonotypes between healthy human individuals. Those who donated were healthy HIV-negative adults, with no recent acute infections or vaccinations reported. Samples left unsorted employed some 100 million PBMCs for genomic DNA. Of note for this clone: A much larger clone lies one base from this, so it may be a read error.

Deep-level assay runs were performed. On ten immunoSEQ deep assay plates, unsorted PBMC DNA was sequenced. Method: immunoSEQ multiplex PCR; TCRdb's copy keeps in-frame clones and lacks some. The repertoire holds 470,000 or so clones, with about 85% as singletons. Per the germline V gene, CDR1 is SGHAT and CDR2 is FQNNGV. This CDR3 region has 20 residues. V and J are TRBV11-2 and TRBJ2-6, with TRBD1 matching 10 bases. The receptor comes from a woman between 40 and 55 years old in good health. Some clones in this sample may be carry-over from other donors' samples. The sample taken for sequencing was PBMCs. The CDR3 region is CASSLDGPTGGGSGSNVLTF. The CDR3 bases are TGTGCCAGCAGCTTAGATGGGCCGACAGGGGGCGGCTCTGGGTCCAACGTCCTGACTTTC.